This T cell receptor beta chain was captured by sequencing in a study of cytomegalovirus exposure and HLA in healthy donors. This clone came up once. Its antigen is unidentified. Broader study findings: Later, TCR association rates were found to vary by HLA locus, highest for DRB1 and lowest for HLA-C.

Both 60 Vbeta primers and 13 Jbeta primers went into the PCR. TCRdb's copy holds only in-frame clones and misses some; the assay was immunoSEQ multiplex PCR. The table lists approximately 99,000 clones, about four fifths of them singletons. The sample comprised PBMCs. The clonotype was recovered from a man between 40 and 49 years old in good health and CMV-seropositive.

The chain's CDR3 is CASSYDLINTEAFF. CDR3 nucleotides: TGTGCCAGCAGCTACGACTTGATCAACACTGAAGCTTTCTTT. The chain combines TRBV5-4 with TRBJ1-1, with D hard to call. The germline V gene has CDR1 SGHNT and CDR2 YYREEE (reference sequence). The CDR3 spans 14 residues. V shed 3 bases and J shed 2 bases, with 11 bases lying between them. Drawing the rest from reference TRBV5-4 and TRBJ1-1, the complete variable domain is ETGVTQSPTHLIKTRGQQVTLRCSSQSGHNTVSWYQQALGQGPQFIFQYYREEENGRGNFPPRFSGLQFPNYSSELNVNALELDDSALYLCASSYDLINTEAFFGQGTRLTVV.